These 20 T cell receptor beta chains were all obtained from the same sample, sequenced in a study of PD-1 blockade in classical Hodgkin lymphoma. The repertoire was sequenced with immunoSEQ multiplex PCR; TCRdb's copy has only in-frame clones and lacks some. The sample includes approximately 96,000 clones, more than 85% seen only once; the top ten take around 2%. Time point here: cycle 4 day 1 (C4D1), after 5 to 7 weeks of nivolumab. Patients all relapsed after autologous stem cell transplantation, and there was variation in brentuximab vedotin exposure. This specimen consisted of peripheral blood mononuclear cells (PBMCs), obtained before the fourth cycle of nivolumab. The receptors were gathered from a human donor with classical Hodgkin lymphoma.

CDR3: CASSSWANTGELFF. The CDR3 coding sequence is TGTGCCAGCAGCTCTTGGGCGAACACCGGGGAGCTGTTTTTT. The J gene is TRBJ2-2, the V gene TRBV11-3; D gene ambiguous. The CDR3 has 14 amino acids. Germline values: CDR1 SGHNT, CDR2 YENEEA. V lost 4 bases and J lost 0, with 6 bases in between.

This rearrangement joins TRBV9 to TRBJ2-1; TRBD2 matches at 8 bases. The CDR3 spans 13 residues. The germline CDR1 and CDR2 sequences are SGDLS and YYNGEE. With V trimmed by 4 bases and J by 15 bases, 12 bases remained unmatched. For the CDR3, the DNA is TGTGCCAGCAGCCTCCGGGGGGGGCAGGGACGGTTCTTC. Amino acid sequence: CASSLRGGQGRFF.

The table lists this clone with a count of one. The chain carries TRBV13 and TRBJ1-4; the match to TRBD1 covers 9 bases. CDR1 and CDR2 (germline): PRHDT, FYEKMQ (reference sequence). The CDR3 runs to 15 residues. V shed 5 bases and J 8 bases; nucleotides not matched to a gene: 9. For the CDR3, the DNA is TGTGCCAGCAGCCGAGAACAGGGGGCGGAGGAAAAACTGTTTTTT. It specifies CASSREQGAEEKLFF.

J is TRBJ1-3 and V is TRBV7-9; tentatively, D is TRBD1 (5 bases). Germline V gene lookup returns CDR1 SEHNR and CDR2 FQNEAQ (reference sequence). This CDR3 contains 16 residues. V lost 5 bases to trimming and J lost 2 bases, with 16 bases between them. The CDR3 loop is CASSLSDSTPGNTIYF. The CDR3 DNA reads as TGTGCCAGCAGCCTAAGTGACAGTACCCCTGGAAACACCATATATTTT.

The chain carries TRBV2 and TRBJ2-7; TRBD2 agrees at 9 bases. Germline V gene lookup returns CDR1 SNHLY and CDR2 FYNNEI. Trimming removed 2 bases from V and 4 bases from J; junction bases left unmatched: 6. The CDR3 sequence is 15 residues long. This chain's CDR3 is CASSELAGEIYEQYF. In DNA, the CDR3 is TGTGCCAGCAGTGAATTAGCGGGAGAGATTTACGAGCAGTACTTC.

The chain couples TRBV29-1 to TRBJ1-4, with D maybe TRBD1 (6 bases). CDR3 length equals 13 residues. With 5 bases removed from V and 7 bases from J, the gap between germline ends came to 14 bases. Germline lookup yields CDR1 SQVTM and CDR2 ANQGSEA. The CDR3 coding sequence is TGCAGCGTTAGGGGGGCCGTCGGTGAAAAACTGTTTTTT. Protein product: CSVRGAVGEKLFF.

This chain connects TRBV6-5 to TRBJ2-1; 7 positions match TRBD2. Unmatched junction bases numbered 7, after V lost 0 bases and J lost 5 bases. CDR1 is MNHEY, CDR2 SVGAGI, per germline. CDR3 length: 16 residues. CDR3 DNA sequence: TGTGCCAGCAGTTACTCGGCCAGCGGGATGAACAATGAGCAGTTCTTC. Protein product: CASSYSASGMNNEQFF.

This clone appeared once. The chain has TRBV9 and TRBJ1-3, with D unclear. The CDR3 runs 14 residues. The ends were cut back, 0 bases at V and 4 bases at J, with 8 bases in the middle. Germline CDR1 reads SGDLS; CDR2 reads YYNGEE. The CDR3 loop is CASSVVDVGNTIYF. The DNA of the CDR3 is TGTGCCAGCAGCGTAGTAGACGTCGGAAACACCATATATTTT.

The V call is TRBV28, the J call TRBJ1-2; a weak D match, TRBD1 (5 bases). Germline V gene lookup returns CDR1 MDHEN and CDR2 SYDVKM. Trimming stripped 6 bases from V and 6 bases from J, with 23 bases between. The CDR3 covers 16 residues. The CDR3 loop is CASSPPGRAGRNGYTF. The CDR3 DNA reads TGTGCCAGCAGCCCGCCCGGGAGGGCAGGGCGAAATGGCTACACCTTC.

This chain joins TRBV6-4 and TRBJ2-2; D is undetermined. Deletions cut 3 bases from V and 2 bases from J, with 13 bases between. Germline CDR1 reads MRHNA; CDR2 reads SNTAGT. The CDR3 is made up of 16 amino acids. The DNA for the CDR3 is TGTGCCAGCAGTGAGGTGGGCGGTATAAACACCGGGGAGCTGTTTTTT. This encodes CASSEVGGINTGELFF.

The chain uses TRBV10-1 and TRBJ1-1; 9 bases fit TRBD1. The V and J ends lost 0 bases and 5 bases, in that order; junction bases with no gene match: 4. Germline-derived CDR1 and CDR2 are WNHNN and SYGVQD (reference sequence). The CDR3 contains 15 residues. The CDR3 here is CASSESTGGGTEAFF. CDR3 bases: TGCGCCAGCAGTGAGTCGACAGGGGGGGGTACTGAAGCTTTCTTT.

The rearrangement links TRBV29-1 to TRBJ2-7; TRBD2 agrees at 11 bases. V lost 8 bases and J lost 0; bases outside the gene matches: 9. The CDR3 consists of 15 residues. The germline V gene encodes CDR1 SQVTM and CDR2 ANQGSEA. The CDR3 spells CSHTPTSGSSYEQYF. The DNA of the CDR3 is TGCAGCCACACGCCCACTAGCGGGAGCTCCTACGAGCAGTACTTC.

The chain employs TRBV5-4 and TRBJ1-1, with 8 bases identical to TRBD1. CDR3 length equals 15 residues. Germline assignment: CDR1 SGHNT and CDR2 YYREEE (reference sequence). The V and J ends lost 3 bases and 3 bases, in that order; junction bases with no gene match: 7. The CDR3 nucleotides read TGTGCCAGCAGCTCGGACAGGGCCGGGGACACTGAAGCTTTCTTT. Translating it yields CASSSDRAGDTEAFF.

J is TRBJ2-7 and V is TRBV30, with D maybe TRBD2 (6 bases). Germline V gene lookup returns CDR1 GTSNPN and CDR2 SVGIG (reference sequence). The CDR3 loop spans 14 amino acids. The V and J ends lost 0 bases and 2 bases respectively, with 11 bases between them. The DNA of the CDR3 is TGTGCCTGGAGTGTTGGAGGGGCCCCCTACGAGCAGTACTTC. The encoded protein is CAWSVGGAPYEQYF.

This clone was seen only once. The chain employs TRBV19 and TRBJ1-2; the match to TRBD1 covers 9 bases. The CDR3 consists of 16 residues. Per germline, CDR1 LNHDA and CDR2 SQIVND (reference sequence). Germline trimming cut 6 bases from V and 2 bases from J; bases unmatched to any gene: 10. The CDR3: CASSPSGTGLNYGYTF. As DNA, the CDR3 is TGTGCCAGTAGCCCCTCCGGGACAGGGTTGAACTATGGCTACACCTTC.

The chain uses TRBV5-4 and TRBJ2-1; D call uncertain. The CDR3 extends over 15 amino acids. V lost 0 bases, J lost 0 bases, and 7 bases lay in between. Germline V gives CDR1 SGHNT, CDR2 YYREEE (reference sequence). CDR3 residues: CASSLGPPSYNEQFF. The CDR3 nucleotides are TGTGCCAGCAGCTTGGGCCCTCCCTCCTACAATGAGCAGTTCTTC.

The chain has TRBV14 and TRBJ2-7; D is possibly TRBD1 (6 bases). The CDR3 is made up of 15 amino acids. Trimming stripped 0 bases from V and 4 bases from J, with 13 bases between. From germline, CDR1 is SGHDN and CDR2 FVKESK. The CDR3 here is CASSQDGRGWYEQYF. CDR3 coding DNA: TGTGCCAGCAGCCAAGATGGCAGGGGATGGTACGAGCAGTACTTC.

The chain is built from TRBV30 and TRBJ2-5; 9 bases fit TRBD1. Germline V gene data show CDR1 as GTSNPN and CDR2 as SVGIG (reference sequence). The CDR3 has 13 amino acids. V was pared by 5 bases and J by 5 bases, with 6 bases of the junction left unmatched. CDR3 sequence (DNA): TGTGCCTGGTCCGGGGACAGGGTTGAGACCCAGTACTTC. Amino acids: CAWSGDRVETQYF.

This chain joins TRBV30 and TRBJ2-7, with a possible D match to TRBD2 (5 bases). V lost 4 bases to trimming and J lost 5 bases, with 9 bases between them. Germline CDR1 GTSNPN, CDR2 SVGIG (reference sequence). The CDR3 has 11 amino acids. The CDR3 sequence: CAWTERDEQYF. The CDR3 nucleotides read TGTGCCTGGACAGAGAGGGACGAGCAGTACTTC.

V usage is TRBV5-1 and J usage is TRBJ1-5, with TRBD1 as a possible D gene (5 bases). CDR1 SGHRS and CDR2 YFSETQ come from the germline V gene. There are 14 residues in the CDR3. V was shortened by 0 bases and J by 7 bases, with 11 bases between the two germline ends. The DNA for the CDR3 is TGCGCCAGCAGCTTGGACCCGGGGGTCCAGCCCCAGCATTTT. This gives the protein CASSLDPGVQPQHF.